Following are 22 T cell receptor beta chains from one sample sequenced in a study of blood T cells in healthy people across ages. For the second PCR, which ran for roughly 7 to 11 cycles, a sample-barcoded 5' primer and a J-beta primer mix were used. One entry per CDR3 protein results from TCRdb running MiXCR on the 5' RACE reads. This table has approximately 900,000 distinct CDR3 sequences, about 29% appearing once. The data also belong to a second study, concerning T cells of mothers and their children.

Sequencing was carried out using blood. These receptor sequences come from a woman in her thirties or forties in good health.

The V and J genes are TRBV6-6 and TRBJ1-1; 9 bases are shared with TRBD1. The CDR3 runs to 16 residues. CDR1 and CDR2 from the germline V gene are MNHNY and SVGAGI (reference sequence). V dropped 6 bases and J dropped 1; count of bases not matched to a gene: 9. CDR3 sequence: CASRKTGTGKNTEAFF. The CDR3 nucleotides read TGTGCCAGCAGGAAAACCGGGACAGGGAAGAACACTGAAGCTTTCTTT.

V is TRBV30 and J is TRBJ1-2; D gene ambiguous. Germline CDR1 reads GTSNPN; CDR2 reads SVGIG (reference sequence). The CDR3 covers 12 residues. The V end was cut by 4 bases, the J end by 6 bases, with 12 bases between. The CDR3 DNA follows: TGTGCCTGGAAGGAGCCTGGGGATGGCTACACCTTC. The encoded protein is CAWKEPGDGYTF. Supplemented by reference TRBV30 and TRBJ1-2, the full variable domain reads SQTIHQWPATLVQPVGSPLSLECTVEGTSNPNLYWYRQAAGRGLQLLFYSVGIGQISSEVPQNLSASRPQDRQFILSSKKLLLSDSGFYLCAWKEPGDGYTFGSGTRLTVV.

As concerns this clonotype: Given a much more abundant clone one base away, this may be a read error. This chain uses TRBV7-9 with TRBJ2-6; TRBD1 might be the D (5 bases). Germline loops: CDR1 SEHNR, CDR2 FQNEAQ (reference sequence). This CDR3 spans 15 amino acids. The DNA for the CDR3 is TGTGCCAGCAGCTCAGGGAATTCTGGGGCCAACGTCCGGACTTTC. Its protein is CASSSGNSGANVRTF.

In its sample, this clonotype was seen many times. V usage is TRBV29-1 and J usage is TRBJ2-7; 7 bases are a match to TRBD1. Germline CDR1 is SQVTM and CDR2 is ANQGSEA. The CDR3 sequence is 14 residues long. Trimming cost V 3 bases and J 4 bases; bases outside gene matches: 9. Here the CDR3 reads CSVETGLVGYEQYF. The CDR3 nucleotides are TGCAGCGTTGAGACAGGGTTGGTAGGATACGAGCAGTACTTC.

V is TRBV3-1 and J is TRBJ2-1; TRBD2 matches at 9 bases. The CDR3 is 20 amino acids. J lost 0 bases, V lost 0 bases, and 12 bases had no gene match. The germline gives CDR1 LGHDT, CDR2 YNNKEL (reference sequence). The DNA of the CDR3 is TGTGCCAGCAGCCAAGATCTGAGGCTAGCGGGGAGGAGCTCCTACAATGAGCAGTTCTTC. As protein: CASSQDLRLAGRSSYNEQFF.

This clonotype was seen at least ten times. V is TRBV12-3 or TRBV12-4 and J is TRBJ2-4; TRBD1 aligns across 9 bases. The CDR3 is 15 amino acids. J lost 2 bases, V lost 6 bases, and 5 bases had no gene match. This CDR3 is CASRQTGGPKNIQYF. The CDR3 DNA reads TGTGCCAGCAGGCAGACAGGGGGTCCCAAAAACATTCAGTACTTC.

Points on this clonotype: A much larger clone lies one base from this, so it may be a read error. This chain joins TRBV6-4 and TRBJ2-5; perhaps TRBD1 as D (8 bases). Germline values: CDR1 MRHNA, CDR2 SNTAGT. The CDR3 sequence is 15 residues long. The V gene lost 6 bases and the J gene lost 11 bases, with 25 bases spanning the gap. The CDR3 nucleotides are TGTGCCAGCAGCTTCATGACAGGGGAGGGCAATGAGCAGTACTTC. Translation gives CASSFMTGEGNEQYF.

The V gene is TRBV7-2, the J gene TRBJ2-6, with a possible D match to TRBD2 (6 bases). The CDR3 is 14 residues long. Germline V gene lookup returns CDR1 SGHTA and CDR2 FQGNSA. Trimming pared 3 bases from V and 6 bases from J, leaving 9 bases between. CDR3 coding DNA: TGTGCCAGCAGCTTCGGGGGTACGGCCAACGTCCTGACTTTC. Encoded protein: CASSFGGTANVLTF.

This clonotype was picked up a small number of times. This chain joins TRBV4-3 and TRBJ2-3, with 7 bases aligning to TRBD2. The germline V gene has CDR1 LGHNA and CDR2 YSLEER. V lost 1 base to trimming and J lost 0 bases; unmatched junction nucleotides: 4. The CDR3 extends over 16 amino acids. The DNA for the CDR3 is TGCGCCAGCAGCCAAGCCCTCGGGGGGAGCACAGATACGCAGTATTTT. This encodes CASSQALGGSTDTQYF.

This clonotype has more than one count but fewer than ten. The gene calls are TRBV7-2 and TRBJ2-1, with a tentative D call TRBD2 (5 bases). Germline assignment: CDR1 SGHTA and CDR2 FQGNSA. The CDR3 runs 16 residues. Trimming pared 4 bases from V and 3 bases from J, leaving 16 bases between. CDR3 sequence (DNA): TGTGCCAGCAGCTCACCCGGTACGGGATTCTACAATGAGCAGTTCTTC. Its translation is CASSSPGTGFYNEQFF.

This clonotype was detected only a few times. The chain has TRBV6-5 and TRBJ1-1; D unclear. The germline CDR1 and CDR2 sequences are MNHEY and SVGAGI. Trimming took 2 bases from V and 7 from J, leaving 14 bases between them. The CDR3 has 14 amino acids. The CDR3 is CASSYRARTLEAFF. CDR3 DNA: TGTGCCAGCAGTTACCGAGCGCGCACCCTTGAAGCTTTCTTT.

This clonotype has only a few counts. The J gene is TRBJ2-5, the V gene TRBV3-1; D is undetermined. With 1 base removed from V and 5 bases from J, the gap between germline ends came to 11 bases. This CDR3 spans 14 amino acids. CDR1 and CDR2 (germline): LGHDT, YNNKEL (reference sequence). The CDR3 region is CASSQGRDTETQYF. CDR3 bases: TGTGCCAGCAGCCAAGGTAGAGATACGGAGACCCAGTACTTC.

The CDR3: CASSWPGQFYGYTF. CDR3 in DNA: TGTGCCAGCAGTTGGCCGGGGCAGTTCTATGGCTACACCTTC. The chain is built from TRBV28 and TRBJ1-2; TRBD1 might be the D (5 bases). This CDR3 is built from 14 residues. The germline CDR1 and CDR2 sequences are MDHEN and SYDVKM. V was trimmed by 4 bases and J by 4 bases, leaving 13 bases between them.

V usage is TRBV20-1 and J usage is TRBJ2-1; TRBD2 matches at 7 bases. Trimming cost V 3 bases and J 13 bases; bases outside gene matches: 9. This CDR3 contains 12 residues. Germline CDR1 and CDR2: DFQATT and SNEGSKA (reference sequence). CDR3 loop: CSASLASGIQFF. In nucleotides, the CDR3 is TGCAGTGCTAGTTTGGCTAGCGGCATACAGTTCTTC.

Remarks on this clonotype: With a much larger clone just one base away, this may be a read error. The chain is built from TRBV5-1 and TRBJ2-7; 11 positions match TRBD2. The germline V gene encodes CDR1 SGHRS and CDR2 YFSETQ. CDR3 length equals 16 residues. CDR3 in DNA: TGCGTCAGCAGCTTGGGGGGACTAGCGGAGAAATACGAGCAGTACTTC. Its translation: CVSSLGGLAEKYEQYF.

This clonotype was seen more than once but under ten times. This chain joins TRBV9 and TRBJ1-2, with D tentatively TRBD1 (5 bases). There are 14 residues in the CDR3. V was shortened by 0 bases and J by 2 bases, with 8 bases between the two germline ends. Germline CDR1 reads SGDLS; CDR2 reads YYNGEE. In nucleotides, the CDR3 is TGTGCCAGCAGCGTAGGACGACAGAACTATGGCTACACCTTC. Its protein product is CASSVGRQNYGYTF.

V gene TRBV7-9 combines with J gene TRBJ2-4; D possibly matches TRBD1 or TRBD2 (5 bases each). Trimming took 5 bases from V and 0 from J, leaving 14 bases between them. In germline, CDR1 is SEHNR, CDR2 FQNEAQ (reference sequence). The CDR3 loop spans 16 amino acids. The CDR3 DNA reads TGTGCCAGCAGCGAGTATACGGGGCTAGCCAAAAACATTCAGTACTTC. It specifies CASSEYTGLAKNIQYF. The whole variable domain, remainder taken from reference TRBV7-9 and TRBJ2-4, is DTGVSQNPRHKITKRGQNVTFRCDPISEHNRLYWYRQTLGQGPEFLTYFQNEAQLEKSRLLSDRFSAERPKGSFSTLEIQRTEQGDSAMYLCASSEYTGLAKNIQYFGAGTRLSVL.

J is TRBJ1-5 and V is TRBV6-5; no firm D call. The V end lost 5 bases, the J end lost 4 bases, and 6 bases lay between the germline ends. From germline, CDR1 is MNHEY and CDR2 SVGAGI. This CDR3 has 12 amino acids. CDR3 DNA: TGTGCCAGCAGTACGGCAAATCAGCCCCAGCATTTT. It translates to CASSTANQPQHF.

This clonotype was picked up a small number of times. This sequence joins TRBV3-1 and TRBJ2-1; 10 nucleotides agree with TRBD2. The CDR3 runs 15 residues. J gave up 2 bases and V 3 bases, and 1 base lay outside the gene matches. In germline, CDR1 is LGHDT, CDR2 YNNKEL (reference sequence). The CDR3 nucleotides read TGTGCCAGCAGCCATCTAGCGGGGGCCTACAATGAGCAGTTCTTC. It encodes CASSHLAGAYNEQFF.

This clonotype was recorded many times. This chain uses TRBV24-1 with TRBJ2-6; possible D gene TRBD1, 5 bases. The V gene's germline CDR1 is KGHDR and CDR2 SFDVKD. The V gene lost 4 bases and the J gene lost 2 bases, with 11 bases spanning the gap. CDR3 length: 16 residues. CDR3 protein: CATSDWTWTGANVLTF. Written as DNA, the CDR3 is TGTGCCACCAGTGACTGGACATGGACTGGGGCCAACGTCCTGACTTTC.

As concerns this clonotype: Being one base from a much bigger clone, this may be a read error. This chain joins TRBV7-2 and TRBJ2-4, with D possibly matching TRBD2 (6 bases). Germline V gene sequence: CDR1 SGHTA, CDR2 FQGNSA. This CDR3 is 15 amino acids long. The V end lost 4 bases, the J end lost 13 bases, and 23 bases lay between the germline ends. The CDR3 bases are TGTGCCAGCAGCTACACGCCGGCGGGGTACAATGAGCAGTACTTC. This translates into CASSYTPAGYNEQYF.

This clonotype was observed a handful of times. The J gene is TRBJ2-3, the V gene TRBV24-1; D may be TRBD1 (6 bases). The ends were cut back, 5 bases at V and 0 bases at J, with 14 bases in the middle. Looked up from germline, CDR1 is KGHDR and CDR2 is SFDVKD. The CDR3 contains 16 residues. The CDR3 bases are TGTGCCACCAGTGCGGACAGACGAACTAGCACAGATACGCAGTATTTT. It specifies CATSADRRTSTDTQYF.